This T cell receptor (beta chain) was recorded in a study of blood T cell repertoires in COVID-19. Method: immunoSEQ multiplex PCR; TCRdb's copy keeps in-frame clones and lacks some. Here the sample spans 70,000 to 100,000 clones, 88% being singletons. This clone appeared a single time. This CDR3 comprises 18 residues. V shed 0 bases, J shed 0 bases, and the junction held 11 bases outside the gene matches. Germline V gene sequence: CDR1 MNHEY, CDR2 SVGEGT. The V and J genes are TRBV6-2 or TRBV6-3 and TRBJ2-7; 7 bases match TRBD2. Sequences were obtained from peripheral blood. The source is a woman older than 75 with active COVID-19. This CDR3 is CASSYSMGGTEPSYEQYF. The DNA for the CDR3 is TGTGCCAGCAGTTACTCGATGGGAGGGACCGAGCCCTCCTACGAGCAGTACTTC.